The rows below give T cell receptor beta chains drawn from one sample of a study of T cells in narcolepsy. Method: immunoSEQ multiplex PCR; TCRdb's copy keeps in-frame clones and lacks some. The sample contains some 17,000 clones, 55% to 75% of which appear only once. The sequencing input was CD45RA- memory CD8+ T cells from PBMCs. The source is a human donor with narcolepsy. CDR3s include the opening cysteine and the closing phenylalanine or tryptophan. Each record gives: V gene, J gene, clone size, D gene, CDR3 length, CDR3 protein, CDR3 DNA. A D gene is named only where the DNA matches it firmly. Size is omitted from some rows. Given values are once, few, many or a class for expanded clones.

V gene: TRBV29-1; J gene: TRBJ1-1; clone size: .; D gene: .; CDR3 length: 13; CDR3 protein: CSVEGGAGGEAFF; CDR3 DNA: TGCAGCGTTGAAGGAGGGGCAGGAGGCGAAGCTTTCTTT
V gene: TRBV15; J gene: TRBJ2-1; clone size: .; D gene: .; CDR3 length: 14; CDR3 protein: CATSPGWEFDEQFF; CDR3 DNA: TGTGCCACCAGTCCAGGGTGGGAGTTCGATGAGCAGTTCTTC
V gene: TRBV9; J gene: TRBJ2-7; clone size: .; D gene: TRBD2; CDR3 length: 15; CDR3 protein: CASSVGFSGSSEQYF; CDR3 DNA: TGTGCCAGCAGCGTAGGTTTTAGCGGGAGCTCCGAGCAGTACTTC
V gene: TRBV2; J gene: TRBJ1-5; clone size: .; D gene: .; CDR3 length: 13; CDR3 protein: CASSWRESQPQHF; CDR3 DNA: TGTGCCAGCAGTTGGAGGGAGAGCCAGCCCCAGCATTTT
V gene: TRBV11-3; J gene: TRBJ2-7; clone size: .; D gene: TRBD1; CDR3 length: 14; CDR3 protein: CASSIGQGGYEQYF; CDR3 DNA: TGTGCCAGCAGCATCGGACAGGGCGGGTACGAGCAGTACTTC
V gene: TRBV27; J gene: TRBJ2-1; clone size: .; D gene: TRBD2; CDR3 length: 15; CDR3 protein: CASSLLAGDYNEQFF; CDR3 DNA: TGTGCCAGCAGTTTGTTGGCGGGAGACTACAATGAGCAGTTCTTC
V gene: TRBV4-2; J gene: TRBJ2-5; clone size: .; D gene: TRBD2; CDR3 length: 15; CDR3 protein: CASSQSAGAQETQYF; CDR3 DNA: TGTGCCAGCAGCCAATCAGCGGGGGCACAAGAGACCCAGTACTTC
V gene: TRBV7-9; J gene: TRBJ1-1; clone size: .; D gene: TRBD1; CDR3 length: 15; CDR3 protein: CASSFIDRASTEAFF; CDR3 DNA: TGTGCCAGCAGCTTCATCGACAGGGCCTCCACTGAAGCTTTCTTT
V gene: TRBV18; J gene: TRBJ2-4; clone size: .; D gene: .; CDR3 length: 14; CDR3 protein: CASSPAGPMDIQYF; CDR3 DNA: TGTGCCAGCTCACCGGCCGGGCCAATGGACATTCAGTACTTC
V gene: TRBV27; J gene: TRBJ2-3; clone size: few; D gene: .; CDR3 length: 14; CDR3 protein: CASSLDGLTDTQYF; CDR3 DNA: TGTGCCAGCAGTCTGGACGGACTCACAGATACGCAGTATTTT
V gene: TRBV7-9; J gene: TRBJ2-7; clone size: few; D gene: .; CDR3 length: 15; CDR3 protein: CASSSSRTVSYEQYF; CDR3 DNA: TGTGCCAGCAGCTCTTCCAGGACTGTATCCTACGAGCAGTACTTC
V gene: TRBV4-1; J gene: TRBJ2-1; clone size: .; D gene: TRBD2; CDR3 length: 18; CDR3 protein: CASSQEDVAGGPYNEQFF; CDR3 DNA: TGCGCCAGCAGCCAAGAAGACGTGGCGGGAGGGCCCTACAATGAGCAGTTCTTC
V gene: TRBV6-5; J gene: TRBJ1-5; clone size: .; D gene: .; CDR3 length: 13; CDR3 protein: CASSPGGNQPQHF; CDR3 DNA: TGTGCCAGCAGTCCCGGGGGCAATCAGCCCCAGCATTTT
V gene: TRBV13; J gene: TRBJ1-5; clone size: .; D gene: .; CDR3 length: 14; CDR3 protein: CASSRGGYAQPQHF; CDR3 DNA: TGTGCCAGCAGCCGAGGGGGTTATGCTCAGCCCCAGCATTTT
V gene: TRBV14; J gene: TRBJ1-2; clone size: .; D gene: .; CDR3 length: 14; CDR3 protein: CASSPPGQGNGYTF; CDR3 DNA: TGTGCCAGCAGCCCGCCGGGACAAGGGAATGGCTACACCTTC
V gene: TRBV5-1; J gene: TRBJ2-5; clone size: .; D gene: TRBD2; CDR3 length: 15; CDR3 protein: CASTSGLAEIETQYF; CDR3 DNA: TGCGCCAGCACCTCTGGACTAGCGGAGATAGAGACCCAGTACTTC
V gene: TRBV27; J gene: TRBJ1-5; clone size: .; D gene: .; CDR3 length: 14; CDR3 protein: CASSQGFGNQPQHF; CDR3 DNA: TGTGCCAGCAGTCAAGGGTTCGGCAATCAGCCCCAGCATTTT
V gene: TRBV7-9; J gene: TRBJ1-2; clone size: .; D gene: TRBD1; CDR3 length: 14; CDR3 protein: CASSPGTGGRGYTF; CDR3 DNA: TGTGCCAGCAGCCCCGGGACAGGGGGCAGGGGCTACACCTTC
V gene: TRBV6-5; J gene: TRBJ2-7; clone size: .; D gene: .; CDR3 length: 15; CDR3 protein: CASSYSSDRSYEQYF; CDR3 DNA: TGTGCCAGCAGTTACTCAAGCGATCGATCCTACGAGCAGTACTTC
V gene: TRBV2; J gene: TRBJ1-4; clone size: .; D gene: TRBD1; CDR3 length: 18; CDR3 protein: CASSDLGQGSSTNEKLFF; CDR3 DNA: TGTGCCAGCAGTGATTTGGGACAGGGTTCTTCAACTAATGAAAAACTGTTTTTT
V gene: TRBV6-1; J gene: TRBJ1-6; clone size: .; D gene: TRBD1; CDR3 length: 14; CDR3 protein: CASIEDRELSPLHF; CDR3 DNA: TGTGCCAGCATAGAGGACAGGGAGTTATCACCCCTCCACTTT
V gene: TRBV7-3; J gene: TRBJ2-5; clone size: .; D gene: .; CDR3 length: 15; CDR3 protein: CASSLTGGPQETQYF; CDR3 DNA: TGTGCCAGCAGCCTCACGGGCGGACCCCAAGAGACCCAGTACTTC
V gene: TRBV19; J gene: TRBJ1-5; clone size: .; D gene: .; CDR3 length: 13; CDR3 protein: CASSMEGDQPQHF; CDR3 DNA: TGTGCCAGTAGCATGGAAGGGGATCAGCCCCAGCATTTT
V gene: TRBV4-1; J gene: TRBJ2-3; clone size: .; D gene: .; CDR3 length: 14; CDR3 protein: CASSPHTDTDTQYF; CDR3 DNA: TGCGCCAGCAGCCCACACACTGACACAGATACGCAGTATTTT
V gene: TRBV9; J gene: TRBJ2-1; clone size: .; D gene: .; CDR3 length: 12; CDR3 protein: CASSDALDEQFF; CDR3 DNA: TGTGCCAGCAGCGACGCATTGGATGAGCAGTTCTTC
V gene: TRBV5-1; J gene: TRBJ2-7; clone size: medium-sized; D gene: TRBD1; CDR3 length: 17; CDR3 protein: CASSRQGAEGSAYEQYF; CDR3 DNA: TGCGCCAGCAGTCGACAGGGGGCCGAGGGGTCTGCCTACGAGCAGTACTTC
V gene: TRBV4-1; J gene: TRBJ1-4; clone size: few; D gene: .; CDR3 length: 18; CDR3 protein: CASSRKLGGGGTNEKLFF; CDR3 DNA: TGCGCCAGCAGCCGAAAACTCGGGGGGGGTGGTACTAATGAAAAACTGTTTTTT
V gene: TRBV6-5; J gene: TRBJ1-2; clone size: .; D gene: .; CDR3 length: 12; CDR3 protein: CASSAGRYGYTF; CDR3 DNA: TGTGCCAGCAGTGCGGGACGCTATGGCTACACCTTC
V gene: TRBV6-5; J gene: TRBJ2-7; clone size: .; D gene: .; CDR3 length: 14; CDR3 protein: CASSPGGGIYEQYF; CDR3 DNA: TGTGCCAGCAGTCCAGGGGGGGGGATATACGAGCAGTACTTC
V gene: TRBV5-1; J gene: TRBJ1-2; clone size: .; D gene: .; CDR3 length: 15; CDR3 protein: CASSLDTPGDYGYTF; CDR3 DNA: TGCGCCAGCAGCTTGGACACTCCTGGCGACTATGGCTACACCTTC
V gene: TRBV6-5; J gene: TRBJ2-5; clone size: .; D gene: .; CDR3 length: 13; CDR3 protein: CASSYPWEETQYF; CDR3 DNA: TGTGCCAGCAGTTACCCTTGGGAGGAGACCCAGTACTTC
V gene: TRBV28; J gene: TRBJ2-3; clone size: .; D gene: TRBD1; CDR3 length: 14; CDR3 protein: CASSSTGSTDTQYF; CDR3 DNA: TGTGCCAGCAGTTCGACAGGGTCCACAGATACGCAGTATTTT
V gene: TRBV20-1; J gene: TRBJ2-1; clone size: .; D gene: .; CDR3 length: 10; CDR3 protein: CSSQGNEQFF; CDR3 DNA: TGCAGTTCCCAGGGTAATGAGCAGTTCTTC
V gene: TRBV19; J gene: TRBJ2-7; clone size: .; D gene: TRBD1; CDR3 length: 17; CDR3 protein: CASSTDTTGTGYAEQYF; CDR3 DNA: TGTGCCAGTAGTACAGATACCACCGGGACAGGGTATGCCGAGCAGTACTTC
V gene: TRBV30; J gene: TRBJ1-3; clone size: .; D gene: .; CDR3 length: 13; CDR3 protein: CAWTTVSGNTIYF; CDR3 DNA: TGTGCCTGGACGACAGTCTCTGGAAACACCATATATTTT
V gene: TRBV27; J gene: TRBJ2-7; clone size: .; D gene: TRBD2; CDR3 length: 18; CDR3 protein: CASSLAGLAGEIAYEQYF; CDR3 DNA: TGTGCCAGCAGTCTAGCCGGACTAGCGGGAGAAATAGCGTACGAGCAGTACTTC
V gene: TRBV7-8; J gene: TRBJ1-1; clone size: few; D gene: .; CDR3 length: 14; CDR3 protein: CASSLASSGAEAFF; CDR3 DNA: TGTGCCAGCAGCTTAGCTTCATCGGGGGCTGAAGCTTTCTTT
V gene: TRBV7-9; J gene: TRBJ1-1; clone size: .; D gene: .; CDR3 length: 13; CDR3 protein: CVSSSNPPPEAFF; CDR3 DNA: TGTGTCAGCAGTTCTAACCCCCCCCCTGAAGCTTTCTTT
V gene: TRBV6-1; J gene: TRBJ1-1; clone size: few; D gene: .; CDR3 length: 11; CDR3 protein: CASSYQAEAFF; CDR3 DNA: TGTGCCAGCAGTTACCAAGCTGAAGCTTTCTTT
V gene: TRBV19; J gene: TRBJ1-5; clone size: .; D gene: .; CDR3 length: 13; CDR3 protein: CASSLGGLQPQHF; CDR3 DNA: TGCGCCAGTAGTCTAGGGGGGCTTCAGCCCCAGCATTTT
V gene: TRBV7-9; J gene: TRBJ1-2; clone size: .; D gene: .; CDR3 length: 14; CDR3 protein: CASSLEAGLYGYTF; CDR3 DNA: TGTGCCAGCAGCTTAGAGGCAGGTCTCTATGGCTACACCTTC
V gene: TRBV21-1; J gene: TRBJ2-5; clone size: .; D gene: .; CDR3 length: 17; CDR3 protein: CASSKATSSGRSETQYF; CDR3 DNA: TGTGCCAGCAGCAAAGCGACCAGTAGCGGGAGATCAGAGACCCAGTACTTC
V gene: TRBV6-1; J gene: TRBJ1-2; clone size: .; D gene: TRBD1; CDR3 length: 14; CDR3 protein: CASSPGQGDYGYTF; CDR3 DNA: TGTGCCAGCAGCCCGGGACAGGGTGACTATGGCTACACCTTC
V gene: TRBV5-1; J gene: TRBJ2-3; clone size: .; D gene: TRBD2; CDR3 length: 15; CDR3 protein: CASSLNSGSPNTQYF; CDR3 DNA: TGCGCCAGCAGCTTGAACAGCGGGAGCCCGAATACGCAGTATTTT
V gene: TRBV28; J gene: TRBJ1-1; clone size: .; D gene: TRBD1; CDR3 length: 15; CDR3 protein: CASSPPTGGYTEAFF; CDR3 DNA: TGTGCCAGCAGTCCGCCGACAGGGGGGTACACTGAAGCTTTCTTT
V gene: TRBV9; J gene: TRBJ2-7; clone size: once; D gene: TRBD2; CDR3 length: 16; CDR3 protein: CASSPESGDFSYEQYF; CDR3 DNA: TGTGCCAGCAGCCCAGAGAGCGGGGACTTCTCCTACGAGCAGTACTTC
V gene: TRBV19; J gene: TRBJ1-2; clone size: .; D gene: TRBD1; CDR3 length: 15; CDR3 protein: CASSTWGTGGKGYTF; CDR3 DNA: TGTGCCAGTAGTACCTGGGGGACAGGGGGTAAAGGCTACACCTTC
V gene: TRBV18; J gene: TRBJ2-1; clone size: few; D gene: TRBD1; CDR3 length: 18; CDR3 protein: CASSPLGQVDSTYNEQFF; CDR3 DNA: TGTGCCAGCTCACCCCTCGGACAGGTAGACAGTACTTACAATGAGCAGTTCTTC
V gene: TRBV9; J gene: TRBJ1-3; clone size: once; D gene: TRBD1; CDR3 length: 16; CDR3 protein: CASSAATGGSGNTIYF; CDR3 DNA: TGTGCCAGCAGCGCAGCTACAGGGGGCTCTGGAAACACCATATATTTT
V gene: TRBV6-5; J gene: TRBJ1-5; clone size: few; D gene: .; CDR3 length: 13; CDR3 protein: CASSYGGRQPQHF; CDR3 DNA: TGTGCCAGCAGTTACGGGGGGAGACAGCCCCAGCATTTT
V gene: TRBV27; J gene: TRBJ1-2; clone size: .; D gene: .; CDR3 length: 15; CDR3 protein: CASSITGSPLYGYTF; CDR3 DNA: TGTGCCAGCAGTATCACAGGGTCTCCTCTCTATGGCTACACCTTC
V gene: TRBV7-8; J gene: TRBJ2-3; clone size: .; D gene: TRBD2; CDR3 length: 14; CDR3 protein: CASSPSAGTDTQYF; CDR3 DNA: TGTGCCAGCAGCCCCTCAGCGGGAACAGATACGCAGTATTTT